This T cell receptor beta chain is from a study of high-grade serous ovarian cancer treatment subgroups. Study-wide results and limits: TCR relatedness rose with neoantigen level and trended with mutation load. The analyses considered CDR3 and ignored CDR1 and CDR2.

On this clone: The antigen remains unidentified.

TCRdb keeps only in-frame clones here, not all; method: immunoSEQ multiplex PCR. Among 5,500 to 6,500 clones, around 79% were seen once, and the ten largest hold approximately 6.1%. Tumor samples were obtained before definitive surgery or chemotherapy. The V end lost 6 bases, the J end lost 8 bases, and 22 bases lay between the germline ends. The V gene's germline CDR1 is LNHDA and CDR2 SQIVND (reference sequence). The CDR3 covers 15 residues. The rearrangement joins TRBV19 to TRBJ1-2; D not certain. The sample taken for sequencing was tumor tissue. This receptor was identified in a human donor with high-grade serous ovarian cancer. The CDR3 bases are TGTGCCAGTAGCTATAGCGTCGAGGTCCTCTGGGGCTACACCTTC. It specifies CASSYSVEVLWGYTF.